This is a list of T cell receptor beta chains from one sample in a study of shared clonotypes between healthy human individuals. Profiled with immunoSEQ multiplex PCR; TCRdb holds only in-frame clones, not every one. The sample has hundreds of thousands of clones, about 92% seen once. Sequenced sample: naive CD8+ T cells sorted from blood. These TCRs come from a man younger than 40 in good health. Each CDR3 is given with its conserved first and last residue. A D gene is named only where the DNA matches it firmly. Some rows have no size entry. The others give once, few or many, or a class for an expanded clone.

abundance: few
j_gene: TRBJ1-1
d_gene: TRBD1
v_gene: TRBV28
CDR3aa: CASSLSAGGTAEAFF
CDR3nt: TGTGCCAGCAGTTTATCGGCAGGGGGTACCGCTGAAGCTTTCTTT

abundance: NA
j_gene: TRBJ2-7
d_gene: TRBD2
v_gene: TRBV27
CDR3aa: CASSLVGGSSSYEQYF
CDR3nt: TGTGCCAGCAGTTTAGTTGGCGGGAGCAGCTCCTACGAGCAGTACTTC

abundance: NA
j_gene: TRBJ2-4
d_gene: TRBD1
v_gene: TRBV5-8
CDR3aa: CASSLWTGAKNIQYF
CDR3nt: TGTGCCAGCAGCTTGTGGACAGGCGCCAAAAACATTCAGTACTTC

abundance: NA
j_gene: TRBJ2-1
d_gene: TRBD1
v_gene: TRBV13
CDR3aa: CASREDREVRQFF
CDR3nt: TGTGCCAGCAGGGAGGACAGGGAAGTCCGGCAGTTCTTC

abundance: NA
j_gene: TRBJ1-5
d_gene: NA
v_gene: TRBV27
CDR3aa: CASGALSSSNQPQHF
CDR3nt: TGTGCCAGCGGAGCCCTCTCGTCGAGCAATCAGCCCCAGCATTTT

abundance: NA
j_gene: TRBJ2-1
d_gene: TRBD1
v_gene: TRBV2
CDR3aa: CASKDYQGDRGPYNEQFF
CDR3nt: TGTGCCAGCAAGGACTACCAAGGGGACAGGGGCCCCTACAATGAGCAGTTCTTC

abundance: NA
j_gene: TRBJ1-1
d_gene: NA
v_gene: TRBV4-2
CDR3aa: CASSPSRTEAFF
CDR3nt: TGTGCCAGCAGCCCGTCTCGAACTGAAGCTTTCTTT

abundance: NA
j_gene: TRBJ1-5
d_gene: TRBD1
v_gene: TRBV5-8
CDR3aa: CASSNRGLIDQHF
CDR3nt: TGTGCCAGCAGCAACAGGGGGCTGATCGACCAGCATTTT

abundance: once
j_gene: TRBJ2-1
d_gene: TRBD2
v_gene: TRBV10-2
CDR3aa: CASGPASGSYNEQFF
CDR3nt: TGCGCCAGCGGCCCCGCTAGCGGTTCCTACAATGAGCAGTTCTTC

abundance: once
j_gene: TRBJ2-7
d_gene: NA
v_gene: TRBV30
CDR3aa: CAGTVREQYF
CDR3nt: TGTGCCGGAACAGTACGCGAGCAGTACTTC

abundance: NA
j_gene: TRBJ1-2
d_gene: NA
v_gene: TRBV15
CDR3aa: CATSRDLSAGANYGYTF
CDR3nt: TGTGCCACCAGCAGAGATCTCAGTGCAGGCGCCAACTATGGCTACACCTTC

abundance: NA
j_gene: TRBJ1-4
d_gene: NA
v_gene: TRBV9
CDR3aa: CASSVGQDGREKLFF
CDR3nt: TGTGCCAGCAGCGTAGGACAGGATGGACGTGAAAAACTGTTTTTT

abundance: NA
j_gene: TRBJ2-3
d_gene: TRBD1
v_gene: TRBV27
CDR3aa: CASSLHGTGGPGQYF
CDR3nt: TGTGCCAGCAGTTTACATGGGACAGGGGGGCCGGGGCAGTATTTT

abundance: once
j_gene: TRBJ2-1
d_gene: TRBD2
v_gene: TRBV19
CDR3aa: CASSPFGGMSNEQFF
CDR3nt: TGTGCCAGTAGTCCTTTCGGGGGGATGAGCAATGAGCAGTTCTTC

abundance: NA
j_gene: TRBJ2-3
d_gene: TRBD1
v_gene: TRBV6-4
CDR3aa: CASSTGGRSTDTQYF
CDR3nt: TGTGCCAGCAGCACAGGGGGTAGGAGCACAGATACGCAGTATTTT

abundance: once
j_gene: TRBJ2-1
d_gene: TRBD1
v_gene: TRBV6-6
CDR3aa: CASSSGQGSYNEQFF
CDR3nt: TGTGCCAGCAGTTCTGGACAGGGCTCCTACAATGAGCAGTTCTTC

abundance: NA
j_gene: TRBJ2-1
d_gene: NA
v_gene: TRBV12-2
CDR3aa: CASRSPANSAPSYNEQFF
CDR3nt: TGTGCAAGTCGCTCCCCGGCCAATAGCGCCCCCTCCTACAATGAGCAGTTCTTC

abundance: NA
j_gene: TRBJ2-5
d_gene: TRBD2
v_gene: TRBV27
CDR3aa: CASSSELAGGGETQYF
CDR3nt: TGTGCCAGCAGTTCGGAGCTCGCGGGAGGGGGCGAGACCCAGTACTTC

abundance: NA
j_gene: TRBJ1-1
d_gene: TRBD1
v_gene: TRBV18
CDR3aa: CASSPPGQGAYTEAFF
CDR3nt: TGTGCCAGCTCACCACCGGGACAGGGGGCATACACTGAAGCTTTCTTT

abundance: NA
j_gene: TRBJ2-7
d_gene: NA
v_gene: TRBV4-1
CDR3aa: CASSPGRGEQYF
CDR3nt: TGCGCCAGCAGCCCAGGTCGTGGGGAGCAGTACTTC

abundance: NA
j_gene: TRBJ2-5
d_gene: NA
v_gene: TRBV15
CDR3aa: CATCPGGQETQYF
CDR3nt: TGTGCCACTTGCCCCGGGGGTCAAGAGACCCAGTACTTC

abundance: NA
j_gene: TRBJ2-1
d_gene: TRBD2
v_gene: TRBV5-4
CDR3aa: CASSLVGFGLASSNEQFF
CDR3nt: TGTGCCAGCAGCTTGGTAGGTTTTGGACTAGCGTCATCCAATGAGCAGTTCTTC

abundance: NA
j_gene: TRBJ2-4
d_gene: NA
v_gene: TRBV6-1
CDR3aa: CASSEYRWDIQYF
CDR3nt: TGTGCCAGCAGTGAATATAGATGGGACATTCAGTACTTC

abundance: NA
j_gene: TRBJ2-7
d_gene: TRBD1
v_gene: TRBV2
CDR3aa: CASSGQGASYEQYF
CDR3nt: TGTGCCAGCAGTGGTCAGGGGGCCTCCTACGAGCAGTACTTC

abundance: NA
j_gene: TRBJ2-1
d_gene: TRBD2
v_gene: TRBV6-6
CDR3aa: CASSFIAGGYNEQFF
CDR3nt: TGTGCCAGCAGTTTTATAGCGGGAGGGTACAATGAGCAGTTCTTC

abundance: NA
j_gene: TRBJ2-7
d_gene: TRBD2
v_gene: TRBV27
CDR3aa: CASSLQRLAGGLENEQYF
CDR3nt: TGTGCCAGCAGTTTACAACGGCTAGCGGGGGGCCTAGAGAACGAGCAGTACTTC

abundance: NA
j_gene: TRBJ2-3
d_gene: NA
v_gene: TRBV29-1
CDR3aa: CSVTGSGHTYTQYF
CDR3nt: TGCAGCGTTACTGGTAGCGGACACACTTATACGCAGTATTTT

abundance: NA
j_gene: TRBJ2-2
d_gene: NA
v_gene: TRBV7-5
CDR3aa: CARSKGRTFFPFTNTGELFF
CDR3nt: TGTGCCAGAAGTAAGGGGCGGACGTTCTTCCCGTTCACGAACACCGGGGAGCTGTTTTTT

abundance: NA
j_gene: TRBJ2-7
d_gene: NA
v_gene: TRBV7-9
CDR3aa: CASSAQGSEQYF
CDR3nt: TGTGCCAGCAGCGCACAGGGCTCCGAGCAGTACTTC

abundance: NA
j_gene: TRBJ2-3
d_gene: NA
v_gene: TRBV4-1
CDR3aa: CASSPSDSQPTDTQYF
CDR3nt: TGCGCCAGCAGCCCATCGGACAGCCAACCGACAGATACGCAGTATTTT

abundance: once
j_gene: TRBJ2-7
d_gene: NA
v_gene: TRBV4-1
CDR3aa: CASSPGLRAFYEQYF
CDR3nt: TGCGCCAGCAGCCCCGGACTACGTGCTTTCTACGAGCAGTACTTC

abundance: NA
j_gene: TRBJ2-5
d_gene: NA
v_gene: TRBV2
CDR3aa: CASSRFSGVRETQYF
CDR3nt: TGTGCCAGCAGTCGGTTCTCCGGAGTCCGGGAGACCCAGTACTTC

abundance: NA
j_gene: TRBJ2-1
d_gene: NA
v_gene: TRBV7-9
CDR3aa: CASSLALEPYNEQFF
CDR3nt: TGTGCCAGCAGCTTAGCGTTAGAACCCTACAATGAGCAGTTCTTC

abundance: once
j_gene: TRBJ2-5
d_gene: NA
v_gene: TRBV14
CDR3aa: CASSQDLASIGEAQYF
CDR3nt: TGTGCCAGCAGCCAAGATTTGGCTAGTATTGGGGAGGCCCAGTACTTC

abundance: NA
j_gene: TRBJ2-3
d_gene: NA
v_gene: TRBV4-1
CDR3aa: CASSQLGLVSTDTQYF
CDR3nt: TGCGCCAGCAGCCAACTGGGACTCGTGAGCACAGATACGCAGTATTTT

abundance: NA
j_gene: TRBJ2-3
d_gene: TRBD2
v_gene: TRBV6-5
CDR3aa: CASSLLAGESTDTQYF
CDR3nt: TGTGCCAGCAGTTTATTAGCGGGAGAGTCCACAGATACGCAGTATTTT

abundance: NA
j_gene: TRBJ2-3
d_gene: TRBD2
v_gene: TRBV27
CDR3aa: CASSLLAGGTDTQYF
CDR3nt: TGTGCCAGCAGTTTACTGGCGGGAGGCACAGATACGCAGTATTTT

abundance: NA
j_gene: TRBJ2-4
d_gene: NA
v_gene: TRBV18
CDR3aa: CASSPPPYEAKNIQYF
CDR3nt: TGTGCCAGCTCACCACCACCGTACGAAGCCAAAAACATTCAGTACTTC

abundance: NA
j_gene: TRBJ2-7
d_gene: NA
v_gene: TRBV7-2
CDR3aa: CASSRTYEQYF
CDR3nt: TGTGCCAGCAGCCGGACCTACGAGCAGTACTTC